This T cell receptor (beta chain) was documented in a study of blood T cells in healthy people across ages. Next came a second PCR, run for about 6 to 11 cycles, which used a sample-barcoded 5' primer along with a J-beta primer mix. TCRdb re-analysed the 5' RACE reads in MiXCR, keeping a single row per CDR3 protein. The sample holds some 900,000 distinct CDR3 sequences, about 44% seen once. This clonotype was counted a single time. Samples each yielded at least 5 micrograms of total RNA. J lost 7 bases, V lost 6 bases, and 8 bases had no gene match. The CDR3 is 14 residues long. CDR1 and CDR2 from the germline V gene are MNHEY and SVGAGI.

The gene calls are TRBV6-5 and TRBJ1-4; TRBD1 aligns across 7 bases. The receptor's source is a man under 40 in good health. The sample was blood. CDR3 nucleotide sequence: TGTGCCAGCAGGAGAACAGGGGTGGCTGAAAAACTGTTTTTT. It specifies CASRRTGVAEKLFF.